These 11 T cell receptor beta chains were sequenced from one sample in a study of blood T cell repertoires in COVID-19. Repertoires were generated with immunoSEQ multiplex PCR, while TCRdb's copy carries only in-frame clones and drops some. Among about 130,000 clones listed, roughly 77% were seen once. The sample comprised peripheral blood. All receptors derive from a woman aged 70-85 years with COVID-19, enrolled during active disease.

The sample holds a few counts of this clone. The chain is built from TRBV5-6 and TRBJ1-1, with D maybe TRBD1 (5 bases). Germline CDR1 and CDR2: SGHDT and YYEEEE. CDR3 length: 16 amino acids. V gave up 4 bases and J gave up 5 bases, with 21 bases separating them. The CDR3 sequence: CASSPEGSFLRTEAFF. The CDR3 nucleotides are TGTGCCAGCAGCCCGGAGGGGTCCTTTTTGAGGACTGAAGCTTTCTTT.

This clone was seen just once. This sequence joins TRBV6-1 and TRBJ2-1; 7 bases match TRBD1. CDR1 is MNHNS, CDR2 SASEGT, per germline. J gave up 4 bases and V 2 bases, and 5 bases lay outside the gene matches. CDR3 length equals 15 residues. The CDR3 sequence is CASSELGQRYNEQFF. The CDR3 bases are TGTGCCAGCAGTGAACTGGGACAGCGGTACAATGAGCAGTTCTTC.

In this sample, this clone turned up once. The chain couples TRBV6-5 to TRBJ2-1; tentatively, D is TRBD2 (6 bases). CDR3 size: 14 residues. The V gene's germline CDR1 is MNHEY and CDR2 SVGAGI. V gave up 7 bases and J gave up 6 bases, with 16 bases separating them. CDR3 DNA: TGTGCCAGCACCCCTGGCGGGGTGGGCAATGAGCAGTTCTTC. It is translated as CASTPGGVGNEQFF.

V is TRBV25-1 and J is TRBJ1-5, with 7 bases matching TRBD1. CDR3 length: 14 residues. Trimming removed 4 bases from V and 2 bases from J; junction bases left unmatched: 2. The germline gives CDR1 MGHDK, CDR2 SYGVNS. The CDR3 coding sequence is TGTGCCAGCAGTGGTACAGGGGGCAATCAGCCCCAGCATTTT. It yields the protein CASSGTGGNQPQHF.

This chain joins TRBV14 and TRBJ2-4; 8 bases are a match to TRBD2. The J segment lost 0 bases and the V segment lost 1 base, leaving 5 bases of the junction unmatched. CDR3 length: 17 amino acids. CDR1 is SGHDN and CDR2 is FVKESK in the germline V gene. CDR3 sequence: CASSQGLAGLAKNIQYF. For the CDR3, the DNA is TGTGCCAGCAGCCAAGGTTTAGCGGGGCTAGCCAAAAACATTCAGTACTTC.

The chain links TRBV5-1 to TRBJ2-5; a possible D gene is TRBD1 (6 bases). The CDR3 totals 11 residues. V shed 7 bases and J shed 4 bases, with 8 bases lying between them. Germline CDR1 and CDR2: SGHRS and YFSETQ. CDR3 in DNA: TGCGCCAGCCTACAGGGAGAGACCCAGTACTTC. Translated, it gives CASLQGETQYF. The full variable domain, with the rest looked up from reference TRBV5-1 and TRBJ2-5, is KAGVTQTPRYLIKTRGQQVTLSCSPISGHRSVSWYQQTPGQGLQFLFEYFSETQRNKGNFPGRFSGRQFSNSRSEMNVSTLELGDSALYLCASLQGETQYFGPGTRLLVL.

This clone was seen a few times. The CDR3 region has the DNA TGTGCCAGCAGTTACTCAGGGGGCCTACAAGAGACCCAGTACTTC. Its translation is CASSYSGGLQETQYF. This chain links TRBV6-6 with TRBJ2-5; TRBD1 matches 7 bases. This CDR3 is built from 15 residues. The germline V gene has CDR1 MNHNY and CDR2 SVGAGI (reference sequence). Trimming at V came to 0 bases and at J to 2 bases, leaving 3 bases not matched to a gene.

The chain recombines TRBV7-2 with TRBJ2-3, with D possibly matching TRBD2 (7 bases). The V gene's germline CDR1 is SGHTA and CDR2 FQGNSA. The CDR3 has 18 amino acids. Trimming took 3 bases from V and 15 from J, leaving 34 bases between them. CDR3 bases: TGTGCCAGCAGCTTCGAACCCGGGACGGGGGCTGGCGGGGGAGTCGATTATTTT. It codes for CASSFEPGTGAGGGVDYF.

This chain links TRBV19 with TRBJ2-2; possibly TRBD1 for D (5 bases). The CDR3 is 14 amino acids. Between the trimmed V and J ends, which lost 3 bases and 7 bases, there was a span of 12 bases. The germline V gene encodes CDR1 LNHDA and CDR2 SQIVND (reference sequence). Here the CDR3 DNA reads TGTGCCAGTAGTATTTTGGGGCGCGGCGGGGAGCTGTTTTTT. Residues: CASSILGRGGELFF.

Only one count was recorded for this clone. The chain recombines TRBV7-9 with TRBJ1-2, with 8 bases aligning to TRBD1. With 4 bases clipped from V and 7 bases from J, the junction kept 2 bases outside the gene matches. CDR3 length: 12 amino acids. The germline V gene has CDR1 SEHNR and CDR2 FQNEAQ (reference sequence). CDR3 coding DNA: TGTGCCAGCAGCTCGGACAGGGTTGGCTACACCTTC. Amino acid sequence: CASSSDRVGYTF.

V and J are TRBV5-1 and TRBJ2-1; 12 bases fit TRBD1. Germline CDR1 reads SGHRS; CDR2 reads YFSETQ. V lost 4 bases to trimming and J lost 6 bases; unmatched junction nucleotides: 11. This CDR3 contains 17 residues. The DNA for the CDR3 is TGCGCCAGCAGCGTAGCTCCGGTGGGACAGGGGGCCAATGAGCAGTTCTTC. It encodes CASSVAPVGQGANEQFF.